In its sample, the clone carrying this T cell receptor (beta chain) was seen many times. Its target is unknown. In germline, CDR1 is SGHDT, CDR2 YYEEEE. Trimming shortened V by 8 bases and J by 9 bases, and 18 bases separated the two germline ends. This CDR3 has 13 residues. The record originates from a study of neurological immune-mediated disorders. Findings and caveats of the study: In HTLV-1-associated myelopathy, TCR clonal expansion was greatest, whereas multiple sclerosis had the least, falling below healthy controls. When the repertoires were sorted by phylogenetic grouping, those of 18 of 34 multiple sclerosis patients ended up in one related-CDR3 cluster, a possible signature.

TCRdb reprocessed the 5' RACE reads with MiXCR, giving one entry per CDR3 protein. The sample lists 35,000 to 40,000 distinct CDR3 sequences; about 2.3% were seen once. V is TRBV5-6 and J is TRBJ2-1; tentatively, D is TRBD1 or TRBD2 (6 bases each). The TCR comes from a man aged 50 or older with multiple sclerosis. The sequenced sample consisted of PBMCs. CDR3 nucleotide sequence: TGTGCCAGTTGGGGGCACGGGGGCGGTGAGCAGTTCTTC. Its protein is CASWGHGGGEQFF.